The 32 T cell receptor beta chains below come from one sample, sequenced in a study of molecular identifiers for immune sequencing clone quantification (dated by TCRdb to 2017 to 2018). Receptors were amplified or captured by PCR. Instrument used: Illumina HiSeq 4000. TCRdb took the public reads, trimmed them with fastp at Q25, ran MiXCR for clone calling and kept in-frame beta chains. When rows share a CDR3 protein, they turn into one entry using the most common DNA and genes. The sample table records 12,000 or so distinct CDR3 sequences; around a sixth of these occur just once. Of the sample, around 1.6% is held by the ten largest clones. Sequencing used naive CD8+ T cells from blood, with Jurkat cell RNA spiked in. In light of the paper, this sample's cell subset or site label describes: FACS-sorted CD8+CD4-CCR7+CD45RA+ naive T cells. These receptors were taken from a human donor in good health. Some libraries in this study had Jurkat cell RNA spiked in.

By sample share, this clonotype is medium-sized. The genes are TRBV6-2 or TRBV6-3 and TRBJ2-1, with TRBD2 as a possible D gene (5 bases). Germline CDR1 MNHEY, CDR2 SVGEGT. The CDR3 is made up of 14 amino acids. V shed 7 bases and J shed 8 bases, with 18 bases lying between them. CDR3 amino acids: CASTSSPQRYEQFF. DNA of the CDR3: TGTGCCAGCACGTCTAGCCCCCAGAGGTATGAGCAGTTCTTC.

The rearrangement links TRBV12-5 to TRBJ1-1; no definite D call. The CDR3 loop spans 11 amino acids. Looked up from germline, CDR1 is LGHNT and CDR2 is FRNRAP. With 6 bases removed from V and 11 bases from J, the gap between germline ends came to 13 bases. CDR3 coding DNA: TGTGCTAGTGGCATAGGTTTGGTCGCTTTCTTT. It is translated as CASGIGLVAFF.

Regarding this clonotype: A much more abundant neighbour one base away suggests this may be a read error. The chain employs TRBV14 and TRBJ1-3; D uncertain. Germline CDR1 is SGHDN and CDR2 is FVKESK. The CDR3 length is 14 residues. With 8 bases removed from V and 0 bases from J, the gap between germline ends came to 11 bases. The chain's CDR3 is CASGPRSSGNTIYF. The CDR3 DNA is TGTGCCAGCGGCCCGCGGAGCTCTGGAAACACCATATATTTT.

This clonotype is categorized as medium-sized. This rearrangement joins TRBV4-1 to TRBJ1-4; perhaps TRBD1 as D (6 bases). Germline CDR1 reads MGHRA; CDR2 reads YSYEKL. This CDR3 contains 17 residues. Trimming removed 3 bases from V and 7 bases from J, with 21 bases in between. The CDR3 nucleotides are TGCGCCAGCAGCCACCCGGCCCGGGGGCAAGGTGGTGAAAAACTGTTTTTT. Its translation is CASSHPARGQGGEKLFF.

This clonotype was detected a few times. The chain links TRBV5-1 to TRBJ2-7; D not resolved. The germline V gene encodes CDR1 SGHRS and CDR2 YFSETQ. V was cut by 0 bases and J by 2 bases, with 9 bases left in between. There are 14 residues in the CDR3. DNA of the CDR3: TGCGCCAGCAGCTTGGGACGAACGCCCTACGAGCAGTACTTC. This codes for CASSLGRTPYEQYF.

There are a few counts of this clonotype. The chain carries TRBV11-2 and TRBJ2-1; no reliable D call. Germline-derived CDR1 and CDR2 are SGHAT and FQNNGV. The V and J ends lost 5 bases and 2 bases respectively, with 7 bases between them. This CDR3 region has 13 residues. The CDR3 nucleotides are TGTGCCAGCAGCCCCGGTCCCTACAATGAGCAGTTCTTC. Amino acid sequence: CASSPGPYNEQFF.

Ten or more counts support this clonotype. The V and J genes are TRBV19 and TRBJ2-5; D is possibly TRBD1 (6 bases). Germline assignment: CDR1 LNHDA and CDR2 SQIVND (reference sequence). Trimming shortened V by 3 bases and J by 1 base, and 9 bases separated the two germline ends. The CDR3 runs 14 residues. Here the CDR3 reads CASSIGQLQETQYF. DNA for the CDR3: TGTGCCAGTAGTATCGGACAGCTCCAAGAGACCCAGTACTTC.

A note on this clonotype: Being one base from a much bigger clone, this may be a read error. This chain links TRBV27 with TRBJ1-1, with D unresolved. Germline CDR1 and CDR2: MNHEY and SMNVEV (reference sequence). V was clipped by 2 bases and J by 0 bases, with 7 bases between them. The CDR3 consists of 14 residues. The CDR3 is CASSLGVVNTEAFF. CDR3 nucleotide sequence: TGTGCCAGCAGTTTAGGAGTGGTGAACACTGAAGCTTTCTTT.

This clonotype was recorded at least ten times. The chain recombines TRBV20-1 with TRBJ2-1, with TRBD2 identical over 8 bases. Germline-derived CDR1 and CDR2 are DFQATT and SNEGSKA (reference sequence). The V segment lost 0 bases and the J segment 2 bases; nucleotides outside the gene matches: 3. This CDR3 region has 15 residues. CDR3 region: CSAREPGLAYNEQFF. Written as DNA, the CDR3 is TGCAGTGCTAGAGAACCGGGACTAGCCTACAATGAGCAGTTCTTC.

The table lists this clonotype with many counts. The V gene is TRBV15, the J gene TRBJ2-2; 8 positions agree with TRBD1. From germline, CDR1 is LNHNV and CDR2 YYDKDF (reference sequence). The CDR3 contains 19 residues. V shed 4 bases, J shed 6 bases, and the junction held 19 bases outside the gene matches. The CDR3 bases are TGTGCCACCAGCAACAGCTACCTGGGACAGGCCCTAATCCCCGGGGAGCTGTTTTTT. It yields the protein CATSNSYLGQALIPGELFF.

The genes are TRBV20-1 and TRBJ2-4, with 11 bases that match TRBD1. CDR1 and CDR2 (germline): DFQATT, SNEGSKA (reference sequence). The CDR3 loop spans 17 amino acids. Germline trimming cut 6 bases from V and 1 base from J; bases unmatched to any gene: 11. The DNA for the CDR3 is TGCAGTGCAACGGGACAGGGGGTAGTCGTGGCCAAAAACATTCAGTACTTC. Its translation is CSATGQGVVVAKNIQYF.

This clonotype has a count of ten or more. This rearrangement joins TRBV24-1 to TRBJ2-7; maybe TRBD1 (6 bases). V lost 2 bases, J lost 9 bases, and 22 bases lay in between. The CDR3 spans 16 residues. CDR1 KGHDR and CDR2 SFDVKD come from the germline V gene. CDR3 loop: CATSDYRSSGASGQYF. In DNA, the CDR3 is TGTGCCACCAGTGATTACAGGAGTTCAGGGGCCTCCGGGCAGTACTTC.

This chain uses TRBV7-9 with TRBJ2-7, with 7 bases aligning to TRBD1. The CDR3 sequence is 15 residues long. The junction had 6 bases not matched to a gene; V was cut back by 4 bases and J by 0 bases. Per germline, CDR1 SEHNR and CDR2 FQNEAQ (reference sequence). The CDR3 coding sequence is TGTGCCAGCAGCTCGGACAGGAGTAGCTCCTACGAGCAGTACTTC. It is translated as CASSSDRSSSYEQYF.

The chain couples TRBV5-1 to TRBJ2-7, with D unclear. V shed 4 bases and J shed 3 bases, with 11 bases lying between them. CDR3 length: 13 amino acids. CDR1 and CDR2 from the germline V gene are SGHRS and YFSETQ. CDR3 coding DNA: TGCGCCAGCAGCCCTGGACCTTTCTACGAGCAGTACTTC. It yields the protein CASSPGPFYEQYF.

By sample share, this clonotype is medium-sized (0.01 to 0.1%). The chain couples TRBV19 to TRBJ2-2; TRBD1 aligns across 8 bases. Trimming at V came to 10 bases and at J to 4 bases, leaving 2 bases not matched to a gene. The CDR3 is 12 amino acids. The V gene's germline CDR1 is LNHDA and CDR2 SQIVND (reference sequence). CDR3 residues: CATQGGTGELFF. The CDR3 DNA is TGTGCCACACAGGGGGGCACCGGGGAGCTGTTTTTT.

This clonotype was picked up many times. CDR3 region: CSARSSGSFTGELFF. CDR3 nucleotide sequence: TGCAGTGCTAGATCTAGCGGAAGTTTCACCGGGGAGCTGTTTTTT. The rearrangement joins TRBV20-1 to TRBJ2-2, with 7 bases identical to TRBD2. The CDR3 totals 15 residues. CDR1 DFQATT and CDR2 SNEGSKA come from the germline V gene (reference sequence). Trimming took 2 bases from V and 4 from J; bases not matched to a gene: 7.

Relative to its sample, this clonotype is medium-sized. V and J are TRBV7-2 and TRBJ1-5; 10 bases match TRBD1. Germline-derived CDR1 and CDR2 are SGHTA and FQGNSA. V lost 1 base and J lost 4; bases outside the gene matches: 1. The CDR3 loop spans 15 amino acids. CDR3 loop: CASSLGTGGNQPQHF. The CDR3 nucleotides are TGTGCCAGCAGCTTAGGGACAGGGGGTAATCAGCCCCAGCATTTT. The full variable domain, its missing parts supplied by reference TRBV7-2 and TRBJ1-5, is GAGVSQSPSNKVTEKGKDVELRCDPISGHTALYWYRQSLGQGLEFLIYFQGNSAPDKSGLPSDRFSAERTGGSVSTLTIQRTQQEDSAVYLCASSLGTGGNQPQHFGDGTRLSIL.

This clonotype appeared many times. The V gene is TRBV5-1, the J gene TRBJ2-7; TRBD2 matches 10 bases. The germline V gene has CDR1 SGHRS and CDR2 YFSETQ. V lost 4 bases and J lost 3; bases outside the gene matches: 4. This CDR3 contains 14 residues. Here the CDR3 DNA reads TGCGCCAGCAGCGGTGGACTAGCGGACTACGAGCAGTACTTC. Translated: CASSGGLADYEQYF.

This clonotype was counted ten times or more. The rearrangement uses TRBV7-3 and TRBJ2-1; 8 nucleotides line up with TRBD2. CDR1 SGHTA and CDR2 FQGTGA come from the germline V gene. The ends lost 5 bases at V and 1 base at J; junction bases unmatched: 7. This CDR3 spans 16 amino acids. The chain's CDR3 is CASSRQAGVSYNEQFF. The CDR3 DNA is TGTGCCAGCAGCCGCCAAGCGGGAGTGTCCTACAATGAGCAGTTCTTC.

By its share, this clonotype is medium-sized. V and J are TRBV20-1 and TRBJ2-3, with 9 bases aligning to TRBD2. The ends lost 6 bases at V and 6 bases at J; junction bases unmatched: 7. The CDR3 is made up of 13 amino acids. Germline CDR1 reads DFQATT; CDR2 reads SNEGSKA (reference sequence). CDR3 in DNA: TGCAGTGCCCCGCTAGCGGGGCCGGATACGCAGTATTTT. Amino acid sequence: CSAPLAGPDTQYF.

In its sample, this clonotype was seen many times. This chain uses TRBV30 with TRBJ1-2; TRBD1 might be the D (6 bases). Germline CDR1 and CDR2: GTSNPN and SVGIG (reference sequence). V lost 3 bases, J lost 6 bases, and 20 bases lay in between. This CDR3 contains 15 residues. Here the CDR3 DNA reads TGTGCCTGGAGCGCCGAGCCAGGGGTAGAAAATGGCTACACCTTC. Translation: CAWSAEPGVENGYTF.

This clonotype is termed medium-sized. V is TRBV6-6 and J is TRBJ2-7; the match to TRBD1 covers 8 bases. Germline V CDR1 and CDR2: MNHNY, SVGAGI (reference sequence). The V gene end was trimmed by 2 bases and the J gene end by 0 bases; junction bases not matched to a gene: 15. The CDR3 totals 19 residues. CDR3 in amino acids: CASSYMSQGANLLSYEQYF. In DNA, the CDR3 is TGTGCCAGCAGTTACATGAGTCAGGGGGCCAACCTCCTCTCCTACGAGCAGTACTTC.

This clonotype has a count of ten or more. The gene calls are TRBV29-1 and TRBJ2-3; 12 bases map to TRBD2. The CDR3 totals 13 residues. The J segment lost 4 bases and the V segment lost 7 bases, leaving 3 bases of the junction unmatched. The V gene's germline CDR1 is SQVTM and CDR2 ANQGSEA. CDR3: CSALAGGPDTQYF. The CDR3 DNA reads TGCAGCGCTCTAGCGGGAGGGCCAGATACGCAGTATTTT.

The rearrangement uses TRBV5-8 and TRBJ1-2, with 9 positions matching TRBD1. V lost 5 bases and J lost 2; bases outside the gene matches: 28. Germline V gene sequence: CDR1 SGHTS, CDR2 YDEGEE. CDR3 size: 22 residues. In DNA form, the CDR3 reads TGTGCCAGCAGTCATTGGGACCCAACCGGGACAGGGTTTCCGAAGGGGAACTATGGCTACACCTTC. It is translated as CASSHWDPTGTGFPKGNYGYTF. The variable domain in full, completed from reference TRBV5-8 and TRBJ1-2, reads EAGVTQSPTHLIKTRGQQATLRCSPISGHTSVYWYQQALGLGLQFLLWYDEGEERNRGNFPPRFSGRQFPNYSSELNVNALELEDSALYLCASSHWDPTGTGFPKGNYGYTFGSGTRLTVV.

A note on this clonotype: Likely a read error: the CDR3 ends without its conserved phenylalanine or tryptophan. V gene TRBV6-2 or TRBV6-3 combines with J gene TRBJ2-7; 13 nucleotides align to TRBD2. The V and J ends lost 5 bases and 5 bases, in that order; junction bases with no gene match: 6. This CDR3 contains 15 residues. Germline loops: CDR1 MNHEY, CDR2 SVGEGT. This CDR3 is CASSLGTSGNDEQYL. The CDR3, as DNA: TGTGCCAGCAGTCTCGGGACTAGCGGGAATGACGAGCAGTACCTC.

Note on this clonotype: A much larger clonotype is one base distant, so this may be a read error. The CDR3 here is CATRQGSCYEQYF. DNA for the CDR3: TGCGCCACCCGACAGGGCTCCTGCTACGAGCAGTACTTC. J is TRBJ2-7 and V is TRBV10-2, with 7 bases that match TRBD1. The CDR3 length is 13 residues. Germline V gene data show CDR1 as WSHSY and CDR2 as SAAADI. The trim removed 10 bases at V and 3 bases at J, leaving 9 bases unmatched.

By its share, this clonotype is medium-sized (0.01 to 0.1%). V gene TRBV6-6 combines with J gene TRBJ1-1; 7 bases are shared with TRBD1. Per the germline V gene, CDR1 is MNHNY and CDR2 is SVGAGI (reference sequence). V shed 2 bases and J 6 bases; nucleotides not matched to a gene: 9. The CDR3 sequence is 15 residues long. The CDR3 coding sequence is TGTGCCAGCAGTTACAAGGGACAGATCGGATCTGAAGCTTTCTTT. It translates to CASSYKGQIGSEAFF.

Turning to this clonotype: The CDR3 does not close with the conserved phenylalanine or tryptophan, likely indicating a read error. This chain links TRBV5-6 with TRBJ2-5; maybe TRBD2 (6 bases). V shed 4 bases and J shed 4 bases, with 14 bases lying between them. This CDR3 has 14 residues. CDR1 and CDR2 (germline): SGHDT, YYEEEE. The CDR3 region has the DNA TGTGCCAGCAGCCCGGGAGCCAGTTTAGAGACCCAGTACTAC. It translates to CASSPGASLETQYY.

The chain recombines TRBV3-1 with TRBJ2-1; D is possibly TRBD2 (5 bases). This CDR3 has 16 residues. From germline, CDR1 is LGHDT and CDR2 YNNKEL (reference sequence). V lost 2 bases, J lost 0 bases, and 11 bases lay in between. DNA of the CDR3: TGTGCCAGCAGCCAATTGGGAGTGAGCTCCTACAATGAGCAGTTCTTC. Its translation: CASSQLGVSSYNEQFF.

The sample holds many counts of this clonotype. V gene TRBV4-3 combines with J gene TRBJ2-7, with D perhaps matching TRBD2 (6 bases). Germline V gives CDR1 LGHNA, CDR2 YSLEER. CDR3 length: 15 amino acids. V was pared by 1 base and J by 2 bases, with 12 bases between. In DNA form, the CDR3 reads TGCGCCAGCAGCCAAGCCTGGGGGGATACCTACGAGCAGTACTTC. Translating it yields CASSQAWGDTYEQYF.

This clonotype has just a few counts. The J gene is TRBJ2-2, the V gene TRBV5-1, with 10 bases that match TRBD2. The CDR3 consists of 16 residues. The ends lost 4 bases at V and 3 bases at J; junction bases unmatched: 6. Germline assignment: CDR1 SGHRS and CDR2 YFSETQ. The CDR3 sequence: CASSPVGTSDTGELFF. The CDR3, as DNA: TGCGCCAGCAGCCCGGTGGGGACTAGCGACACCGGGGAGCTGTTTTTT.

This clonotype counts as medium-sized (0.01 to 0.1%). The chain couples TRBV27 to TRBJ2-7; maybe TRBD1 (5 bases). The CDR3 has 14 amino acids. Germline V gene data show CDR1 as MNHEY and CDR2 as SMNVEV (reference sequence). Trimming removed 6 bases from V and 2 bases from J, with 14 bases in between. CDR3 nucleotides: TGTGCCAGCAGGGAAGGGGTATTGGCCTACGAGCAGTACTTC. This sequence encodes CASREGVLAYEQYF.